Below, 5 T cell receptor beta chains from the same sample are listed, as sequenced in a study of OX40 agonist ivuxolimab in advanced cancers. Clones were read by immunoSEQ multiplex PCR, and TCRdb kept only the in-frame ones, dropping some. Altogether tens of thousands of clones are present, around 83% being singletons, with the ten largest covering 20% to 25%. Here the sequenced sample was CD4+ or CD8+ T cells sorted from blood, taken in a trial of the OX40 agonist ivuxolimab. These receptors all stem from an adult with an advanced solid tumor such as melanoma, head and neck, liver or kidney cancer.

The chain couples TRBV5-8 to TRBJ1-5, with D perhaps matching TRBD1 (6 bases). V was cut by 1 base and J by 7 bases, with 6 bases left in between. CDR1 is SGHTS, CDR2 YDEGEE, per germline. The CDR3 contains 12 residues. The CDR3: CASSLRGQPQHF. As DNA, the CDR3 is TGTGCCAGCAGCTTGAGGGGGCAGCCCCAGCATTTT.

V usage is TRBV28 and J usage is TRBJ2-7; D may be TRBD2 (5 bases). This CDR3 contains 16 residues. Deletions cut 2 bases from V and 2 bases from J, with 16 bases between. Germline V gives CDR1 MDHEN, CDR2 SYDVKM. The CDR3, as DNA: TGTGCCAGCAGTTTAGAGGGAAGCGGTAATCCCTACGAGCAGTACTTC. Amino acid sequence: CASSLEGSGNPYEQYF. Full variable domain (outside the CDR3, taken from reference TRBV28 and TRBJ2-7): DVKVTQSSRYLVKRTGEKVFLECVQDMDHENMFWYRQDPGLGLRLIYFSYDVKMKEKGDIPEGYSVSREKKERFSLILESASTNQTSMYLCASSLEGSGNPYEQYFGPGTRLTVT.

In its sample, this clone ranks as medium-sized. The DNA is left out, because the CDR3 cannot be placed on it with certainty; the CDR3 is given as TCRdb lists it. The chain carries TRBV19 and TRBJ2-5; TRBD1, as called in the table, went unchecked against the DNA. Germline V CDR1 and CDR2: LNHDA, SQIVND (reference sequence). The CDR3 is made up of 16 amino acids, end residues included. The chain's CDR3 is CASSIDWTGFLETQYF.

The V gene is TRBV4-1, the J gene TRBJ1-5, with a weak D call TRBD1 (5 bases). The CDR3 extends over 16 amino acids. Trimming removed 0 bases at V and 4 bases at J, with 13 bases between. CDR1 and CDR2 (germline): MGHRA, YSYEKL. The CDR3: CASSQDLWGGNQPQHF. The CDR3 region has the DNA TGCGCCAGCAGCCAAGACCTTTGGGGGGGGAATCAGCCCCAGCATTTT.

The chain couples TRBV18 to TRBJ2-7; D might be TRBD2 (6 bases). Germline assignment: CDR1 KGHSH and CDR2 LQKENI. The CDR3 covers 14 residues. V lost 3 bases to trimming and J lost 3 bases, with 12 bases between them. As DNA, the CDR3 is TGTGCCAGCTCACCGGGGACGGGAGACTACGAGCAGTACGTC. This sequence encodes CASSPGTGDYEQYV.